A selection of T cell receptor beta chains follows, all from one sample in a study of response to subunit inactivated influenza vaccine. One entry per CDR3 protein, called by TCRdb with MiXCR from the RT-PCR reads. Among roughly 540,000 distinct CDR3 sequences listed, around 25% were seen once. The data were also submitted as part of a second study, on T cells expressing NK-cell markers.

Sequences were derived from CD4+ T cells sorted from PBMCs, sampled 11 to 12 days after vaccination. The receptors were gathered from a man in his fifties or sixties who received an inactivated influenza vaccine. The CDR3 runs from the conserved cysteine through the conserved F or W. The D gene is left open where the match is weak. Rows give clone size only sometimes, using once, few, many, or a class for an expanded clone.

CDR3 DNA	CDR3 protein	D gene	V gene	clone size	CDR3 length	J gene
TGTGCCAGCAGACCCTGGACAGCATTTAGGAAGACCCAGTACTTC	CASRPWTAFRKTQYF	-	TRBV6-1	-	15	TRBJ2-5
TGCAGTGCGTCGAAGGGGGGAACGCAGTATTTT	CSASKGGTQYF	-	TRBV20-1	-	11	TRBJ2-3
TGTGCCACCAGCAGATCTGGGACTAGTGGGTACGAGCAGTACTTC	CATSRSGTSGYEQYF	TRBD2	TRBV15	-	15	TRBJ2-7
TGCGCCAGCAGTGATGGCGCTCCTTGGCGGTTCTTC	CASSDGAPWRFF	-	TRBV10-1	-	12	TRBJ2-1
TGCAGTGCTAGCGCGGGAGGCTACCAAGAGACCCAGTACTTC	CSASAGGYQETQYF	TRBD2	TRBV20-1	few	14	TRBJ2-5
TGTGCCAGCAGCGTAATGGGGACAGCGAACACCGGGGAGCTGTTTTTT	CASSVMGTANTGELFF	TRBD1	TRBV9	-	16	TRBJ2-2
TGTGCCAGCAGCTCACCCCTAGCGGACATAAGCACAGATACGCAGTATTTT	CASSSPLADISTDTQYF	TRBD2	TRBV7-9	few	17	TRBJ2-3
TGCGCCAGCAGCTCCCTCGGGGAGGTCACAGATACGCAGTATTTT	CASSSLGEVTDTQYF	-	TRBV5-1	few	15	TRBJ2-3
TGCGCCAGCAGCCTACAGGCGGGGTCCGGGGAGCTGTTTTTT	CASSLQAGSGELFF	-	TRBV4-3	few	14	TRBJ2-2
TGTGCCAGCAGTTTGGACACAGGGGCTCACTACGAGCAGTACTTC	CASSLDTGAHYEQYF	TRBD1	TRBV12-3/TRBV12-4	-	15	TRBJ2-7
TGTGCCAGCAGCGTAGCTACATTCGTGGGGGTAGATACGCAGTATTTT	CASSVATFVGVDTQYF	-	TRBV9	-	16	TRBJ2-3
TGTGCCAGCAGCCCCGGAGGACAGGGGAATCAGCCCCAGCATTTT	CASSPGGQGNQPQHF	TRBD1	TRBV28	-	15	TRBJ1-5
TGTGCCAGCAGCCCGAGCCGGGAGAGGGGGACGCAGTATTTT	CASSPSRERGTQYF	-	TRBV7-2	few	14	TRBJ2-3
TGCAGCGTCGGCAAGGGGGTTGACACTGAAGCTTTCTTT	CSVGKGVDTEAFF	-	TRBV29-1	few	13	TRBJ1-1
TGTGCCGTGGGGGACAGGGGGCAGGCTGAAGCTTTCTTT	CAVGDRGQAEAFF	TRBD1	TRBV10-3	-	13	TRBJ1-1
TGCAGTGCTGGGACAAACTACGAGCAGTACTTC	CSAGTNYEQYF	-	TRBV20-1	-	11	TRBJ2-7
TGTGCCAGCAGCCAAGTGGCTTGGGGGGCCAACACCGGGGAGCTGTTTTTT	CASSQVAWGANTGELFF	-	TRBV3-1	-	17	TRBJ2-2
TGTGCCAGCAGTCGCTCGGACATCCATGGCTACACCTTC	CASSRSDIHGYTF	-	TRBV6-5	few	13	TRBJ1-2
TGTGCCAGCAGTTTCAGGGTAGGAACTGAAGCTTTCTTT	CASSFRVGTEAFF	-	TRBV28	-	13	TRBJ1-1
TGCAGTGCCGGGACTAGCGGGGTTTCCTCGGAGCAGTTCTTC	CSAGTSGVSSEQFF	TRBD2	TRBV20-1	-	14	TRBJ2-1
TGTGCCAGACGACTAGCGGGAGGCAATGAGCAGTTCTTC	CARRLAGGNEQFF	TRBD2	TRBV30	few	13	TRBJ2-1
TGTGCCAGCAAGGGGCCCTCCTACAATGAGCAGTTCTTC	CASKGPSYNEQFF	-	TRBV12-3/TRBV12-4	few	13	TRBJ2-1
TGTGCCAGCACTCTAGACAGGGCTGGAAACACCATATATTTT	CASTLDRAGNTIYF	-	TRBV21-1	many	14	TRBJ1-3
TGTGCCAGCAGCCCAACCAGAAAAGAGACCCAGTACTTC	CASSPTRKETQYF	-	TRBV7-9	-	13	TRBJ2-5
TGTGCCAGCAGCCAAGAACGCGGGTATTACAATGAGCAGTTCTTC	CASSQERGYYNEQFF	-	TRBV4-2	-	15	TRBJ2-1
TGTGCCAGCAGTGAAGGACGGGCTAGGAATCAGCCCCAGCATTTT	CASSEGRARNQPQHF	-	TRBV2	-	15	TRBJ1-5
TGTGCCAGCAGCGTACCCGGAGGGAATGAGCAGTTCTTC	CASSVPGGNEQFF	-	TRBV9	-	13	TRBJ2-1
TGTGCCAGCACCCTCCTAGGACAGGGAGGGTTTGGTGGAGAGACCCAGTACTTC	CASTLLGQGGFGGETQYF	-	TRBV2	-	18	TRBJ2-5
TGTGCCAGCAGCCAGAAAGGGAGCGGGCGTTCGGATACGCAGTATTTT	CASSQKGSGRSDTQYF	-	TRBV3-1	-	16	TRBJ2-3
TGTGCCAGCAGCAGGGGACGGACTAATTCACCCCTCCACTTT	CASSRGRTNSPLHF	-	TRBV28	-	14	TRBJ1-6
TGCGCCAGCAGCTTGTTAACAGACTACGAGCAGTACTTC	CASSLLTDYEQYF	-	TRBV5-1	-	13	TRBJ2-7
TGCGCCAGCAGCCCCGGGACAGCGTCGTCCTACGAGCAGTACTTC	CASSPGTASSYEQYF	TRBD1	TRBV5-1	few	15	TRBJ2-7
TGTGCCGGTCGGACTAGTTCGAACACCGGGGAGCTGTTTTTT	CAGRTSSNTGELFF	TRBD2	TRBV30	once	14	TRBJ2-2
TGTGCCACCAGCAGAGATCTTAGCGGTGAGCAGTTCTTC	CATSRDLSGEQFF	-	TRBV15	few	13	TRBJ2-1
TGTGCCAGCAGCCACACTTTCACAGATACGCAGTATTTT	CASSHTFTDTQYF	-	TRBV7-2	few	13	TRBJ2-3
TGCAGTGCTAGAGATATGGACAGGACCGCCAATCAGCCCCAGCATTTT	CSARDMDRTANQPQHF	TRBD1	TRBV20-1	few	16	TRBJ1-5
TGCGCCAGCAGCTTGGACGGGGGGGTAAATTCACCCCTCCACTTT	CASSLDGGVNSPLHF	-	TRBV5-1	few	15	TRBJ1-6
TGCAGTGCCAGACCTCGGGGGGCGTTCGGATATCAGCCCCAGCATTTT	CSARPRGAFGYQPQHF	-	TRBV20-1	few	16	TRBJ1-5
TGTGCCAGCAGTTTGGGATTTCGGGACGCCGCCCACTTT	CASSLGFRDAAHF	-	TRBV12-3/TRBV12-4	few	13	TRBJ1-6
TGTGCCAGCAGCTACAGACAGGGGGCTGAGCAGTTCTTC	CASSYRQGAEQFF	TRBD1	TRBV7-9	few	13	TRBJ2-1
TGTGCCAGCGTCATGAGCATGGGTCAGCCCCAGCATTTT	CASVMSMGQPQHF	-	TRBV12-3/TRBV12-4	few	13	TRBJ1-5
TGCAGCGTCCAGGCCGCCTACGAGCAGTACTTC	CSVQAAYEQYF	-	TRBV29-1	many	11	TRBJ2-7
TGTGCCAGCACCTTAGCGCTAATAGCGGGGAGTGATACGCAGTATTTT	CASTLALIAGSDTQYF	TRBD2	TRBV7-9	-	16	TRBJ2-3
TGTGCCAGCAGTCGAAACAGCGGGGGGGCTCGGGAGACCCAGTACTTC	CASSRNSGGARETQYF	TRBD2	TRBV12-3/TRBV12-4	-	16	TRBJ2-5
TGTGCCAGCAGCCGGACAGGGTTTCGGGAGACCCAGTACTTC	CASSRTGFRETQYF	TRBD1	TRBV12-3/TRBV12-4	-	14	TRBJ2-5
TGCAGTGCTAAGGTTGGCGGTGTTTCTCAGCCCCAGCATTTT	CSAKVGGVSQPQHF	-	TRBV20-1	-	14	TRBJ1-5
TGTGCCAGCAGCCCGTCCAGCGGGGGGGCCCGCGGGGAGCTGTTTTTT	CASSPSSGGARGELFF	TRBD2	TRBV7-2	-	16	TRBJ2-2